This T cell receptor (beta chain) stems from a study of identical twins (dated by TCRdb to the mid-2010s). In the study overall: TCR alpha and beta repertoires from monozygotic twins, unrelated adults of various ages and cord blood were deep-sequenced to test whether fetal clonotypes persist. Replicate twin experiments were performed at different times using different library preparation protocols to rule out contamination.

Study-wide conclusions, independent of this receptor: In monozygotic twins, recombination models systematically underestimated out-of-frame TCR alpha sharing, but the models matched the sharing seen between unrelated individuals. Compared with coincidental sharing between unrelated individuals, an excess of low generation-probability sequences was observed among out-of-frame TCR alpha sequences shared between twins. Because the same donors could not be followed over many years, the conclusions relied on cross-sectional statistical analysis. Invariant T cells such as MAIT and iNKT could partly confound zero-insertion analyses, though diverse VJ usage argued against this for most clonotypes. Excess twin sharing in beta out-of-frame sequences was weaker because fewer shared sequences lowered the signal-to-noise ratio. Fewer insertions were carried by abundant cord blood beta clonotypes; a weaker similar trend was observed in young adult naive repertoires, while no such trend was observed in memory repertoires.

Inclusive of the bounding cysteine and phenylalanine, the CDR3 is 17 residues long. The CDR3 DNA has 51 bases and is translated from base 1. Trimming takes 6 bases off V and 1 base off J; junction bases not matched to a gene: 8. The method was 5' RACE. TCRdb shows the sequencer as Illumina HiSeq 2000. A universal primer binding site was added through template switching, and the final cDNA carried a unique molecular identifier so that TCR cDNA molecules could be counted accurately. First-strand cDNA for TCR alpha and beta chains was synthesized from specific primers in the conserved constant-segment region. To control for contamination, every cDNA library was double barcoded, receiving both a SMART-Mk sample barcode and Illumina barcodes. TruSeq adapter sequences and Illumina sample barcodes were added in two successive PCR steps. The Illumina HiSeq platform was used with custom primers to sequence TCR alpha and beta cDNA libraries. The source study handled its data this way. MiGEC was used to process raw reads and extract unique molecular identifiers, and MiXCR was used to find CDR3 positions. For each individual, recombination models were inferred using an EM algorithm with the repgenHMM and IGoR tools. The tcR package in R was used for shared clonotype analysis, with sharing normalized by the product of cloneset sizes. To study raw recombination without the effects of thymic and clonal selection, out-of-frame nonproductive sequences were analyzed. TCRdb trimmed public reads at Q25 via fastp, called clones via MiXCR and kept in-frame beta chains. Every distinct CDR3 protein forms one entry, paired with its most common genes and DNA. The V and J calls and clone size come from TCRdb's table, not from the authors' own analysis. The table for this sample lists around 250,000 distinct CDR3 sequences; about 9% of them were counted only once. Over 2.5% of the sample rests with the top ten.

Every donor was a healthy Caucasian. Three pairs of female monozygotic twins, all aged roughly 18 to 29 years, made up the twin cohort. CD4+ and CD8+ T cell populations were isolated with positive isolation kits from Invitrogen. This clonotype was seen at least ten times. The specificity of this receptor is unknown. No much larger clone is present one base from it, and per-base qualities are unavailable. These data also formed part of another study, on yellow fever vaccine responses in identical twins. As described in the second report: The T cell response to vaccination in identical twins was reported by the authors to appear partly convergent and partly personalized. In identical twins, the study followed T cell clones that responded to the vaccine with precision.

The sequenced material came from CD8+ T cells sorted from blood. This sequence uses TRBV12-3 or TRBV12-4 and TRBJ2-3, with 12 bases in between that match TRBD2. The clonotype originates from a woman younger than 35 in good health. DNA sequence: TGTGCCAGCAGCCCGAGACTAGCGGGGGCCGGCACAGATACGCAGTATTTT. Translated, it gives CASSPRLAGAGTDTQYF.